A single sample gave rise to the 18 T cell receptor beta chains below, sequenced in a study of cytomegalovirus exposure and HLA in healthy donors. The PCR had 60 Vbeta and 13 Jbeta primers. Here immunoSEQ multiplex PCR was the method, and the copy in TCRdb shows in-frame clones only, minus some. In the table there are tens of thousands of clones, 70% of which are singletons. Sequenced material: PBMCs. All receptors derive from a woman aged 50 to 65 in good health and CMV-seropositive.

The chain links TRBV4-1 to TRBJ1-2; no firm D call. The CDR3 runs to 15 residues. With 0 bases removed from V and 4 bases from J, the gap between germline ends came to 12 bases. Germline V lookup: CDR1 MGHRA, CDR2 YSYEKL. The DNA of the CDR3 is TGCGCCAGCAGCCAAGATTTCGGGGTCCCCTATGGCTACACCTTC. Encoded protein: CASSQDFGVPYGYTF.

This rearrangement joins TRBV5-6 to TRBJ1-2; 7 bases map to TRBD1. Germline assignment: CDR1 SGHDT and CDR2 YYEEEE. The CDR3 has 16 residues. V shed 0 bases, J shed 7 bases, and the junction held 12 bases outside the gene matches. The CDR3 protein is CASSLEIGQGDLGYTF. As DNA, the CDR3 is TGTGCCAGCAGCTTGGAAATCGGGCAGGGGGATCTTGGCTACACCTTC.

The chain combines TRBV11-1 with TRBJ1-1; possible D gene TRBD1, 5 bases. V was cut by 5 bases and J by 7 bases, with 17 bases left in between. This CDR3 spans 14 amino acids. The V gene's germline CDR1 is SGHAT and CDR2 FQDESV (reference sequence). The CDR3 DNA reads as TGTGCCAGCAGCCCCCCGACAGCGTTTGGTGAAGCTTTCTTT. Protein sequence: CASSPPTAFGEAFF.

The chain combines TRBV29-1 with TRBJ1-5, with D perhaps TRBD1 (5 bases). This CDR3 region has 14 residues. The V end was cut by 4 bases, the J end by 7 bases, with 17 bases between. Germline V gene data show CDR1 as SQVTM and CDR2 as ANQGSEA. CDR3 sequence (DNA): TGCAGCGTTGTGGAGGGCGAGGGGTACCAGCCCCAGCATTTT. This codes for CSVVEGEGYQPQHF.

In its sample, this clone was seen a few times. The chain uses TRBV7-2 and TRBJ2-7; TRBD2 might be the D (5 bases). CDR3 size: 15 residues. V lost 6 bases and J 2 bases, leaving 17 bases between the germline ends. The germline gives CDR1 SGHTA, CDR2 FQGNSA. In DNA form, the CDR3 reads TGTGCCAGCAGAAAGATGATTACCGGGGCCTACGAGCAGTACTTC. Its protein is CASRKMITGAYEQYF. Full variable domain (remainder filled in from reference TRBV7-2 and TRBJ2-7): GAGVSQSPSNKVTEKGKDVELRCDPISGHTALYWYRQSLGQGLEFLIYFQGNSAPDKSGLPSDRFSAERTGGSVSTLTIQRTQQEDSAVYLCASRKMITGAYEQYFGPGTRLTVT.

The chain couples TRBV28 to TRBJ2-3; 12 bases agree with TRBD2. The CDR3 consists of 17 residues. Germline V gene lookup returns CDR1 MDHEN and CDR2 SYDVKM. V was pared by 5 bases and J by 4 bases, with 10 bases of the junction left unmatched. CDR3 sequence reads: CASSVIRLAGDADTQYF. CDR3 DNA: TGTGCCAGCAGTGTAATACGACTAGCGGGAGATGCAGATACGCAGTATTTT.

The rearrangement joins TRBV5-4 to TRBJ2-1; 10 bases align to TRBD1. V lost 5 bases to trimming and J lost 2 bases; unmatched junction nucleotides: 7. The CDR3 runs 16 residues. Germline lookup yields CDR1 SGHNT and CDR2 YYREEE (reference sequence). The CDR3 bases are TGTGCCAGCAGTTCCCCCGGGACAGGGGCCTACAATGAGCAGTTCTTC. Translating it yields CASSSPGTGAYNEQFF.

This clone was counted only a few times. The chain joins TRBV19 to TRBJ2-1; tentatively, D is TRBD2 (6 bases). V was shortened by 1 base and J by 10 bases, with 20 bases between the two germline ends. Germline CDR1 is LNHDA and CDR2 is SQIVND (reference sequence). This CDR3 contains 16 residues. The CDR3 loop is CASSIGRRGPREEQFF. The CDR3 coding sequence is TGTGCCAGTAGTATAGGTCGTCGGGGCCCTCGGGAGGAGCAGTTCTTC.

The chain is built from TRBV28 and TRBJ2-7; D possibly corresponds to TRBD1 (5 bases). CDR1 MDHEN and CDR2 SYDVKM come from the germline V gene. This CDR3 comprises 13 residues. The germline V and J ends were trimmed by 5 bases and 3 bases, with 11 bases remaining between them. The CDR3 protein is CASSTRVFYEQYF. The CDR3, as DNA: TGTGCCAGCAGTACCAGGGTGTTCTACGAGCAGTACTTC.

The chain is built from TRBV10-1 and TRBJ2-3; D call uncertain. Germline CDR1 and CDR2: WNHNN and SYGVQD (reference sequence). The CDR3 totals 15 residues. The V end lost 6 bases, the J end lost 2 bases, and 15 bases lay between the germline ends. CDR3 protein: CASRPSSSNTDTQYF. In DNA form, the CDR3 reads TGCGCCAGCAGACCGTCCTCCTCTAACACAGATACGCAGTATTTT.

The chain carries TRBV6-5 and TRBJ2-5; 7 nucleotides line up with TRBD2. After removal of 5 bases from V and 3 bases from J, the junction contained 9 bases not matched to a gene. Germline values: CDR1 MNHEY, CDR2 SVGAGI. The CDR3 loop spans 15 amino acids. For the CDR3, the DNA is TGTGCCAGCAGTCTCCTTAAGGGAGGGGAAGAGACCCAGTACTTC. Translation gives CASSLLKGGEETQYF.

This clone was seen only a few times. This chain connects TRBV6-1 to TRBJ1-5; no clear D. CDR1 and CDR2 from the germline V gene are MNHNS and SASEGT. This CDR3 has 13 residues. V lost 6 bases and J 2 bases, leaving 8 bases between the germline ends. The chain's CDR3 is CASRSGGNQPQHF. CDR3 bases: TGTGCCAGCAGGAGCGGGGGCAATCAGCCCCAGCATTTT.

This chain joins TRBV6-5 and TRBJ1-2; 11 nucleotides align to TRBD1. V shed 0 bases, J shed 8 bases, and the junction held 8 bases outside the gene matches. Per the germline V gene, CDR1 is MNHEY and CDR2 is SVGAGI. The CDR3 consists of 16 residues. The CDR3 sequence: CASSYSPGTGGWGYTF. CDR3 nucleotides: TGTGCCAGCAGTTACTCCCCCGGGACAGGGGGTTGGGGCTACACCTTC.

The chain uses TRBV29-1 and TRBJ2-7; TRBD1 might be the D (6 bases). There are 14 residues in the CDR3. Germline V CDR1 and CDR2: SQVTM, ANQGSEA. The ends were cut back, 4 bases at V and 2 bases at J, with 15 bases in the middle. CDR3 sequence: CSVVGQINTYEQYF. CDR3 in DNA: TGCAGCGTTGTTGGACAGATTAATACCTACGAGCAGTACTTC.

The CDR3 here is CASRQQNRAQQYF. In nucleotides, the CDR3 is TGTGCCAGCAGGCAACAAAACAGGGCTCAGCAGTACTTC. V is TRBV28 and J is TRBJ2-7; possible D gene TRBD1, 6 bases. Looked up from germline, CDR1 is MDHEN and CDR2 is SYDVKM. This CDR3 is 13 amino acids long. V lost 6 bases and J lost 8, with 17 bases in between.

This chain uses TRBV7-9 with TRBJ1-3; 9 bases map to TRBD1. Per the germline V gene, CDR1 is SEHNR and CDR2 is FQNEAQ (reference sequence). This CDR3 comprises 14 residues. With V trimmed by 5 bases and J by 9 bases, 8 bases remained unmatched. The CDR3 sequence is CASSAAGQGLTIYF. CDR3 coding DNA: TGTGCCAGCAGCGCGGCGGGACAGGGACTCACCATATATTTT.

The chain is built from TRBV19 and TRBJ2-1, with a tentative D call TRBD2 (7 bases). This CDR3 is 15 amino acids long. Deletions cut 1 base from V and 4 bases from J, with 11 bases between. The germline V gene has CDR1 LNHDA and CDR2 SQIVND (reference sequence). The DNA of the CDR3 is TGTGCCAGTAGTATAGTAAGCGGGACATACAATGAGCAGTTCTTC. Residues: CASSIVSGTYNEQFF.

The chain joins TRBV29-1 to TRBJ2-5; D is possibly TRBD2 (7 bases). V was shortened by 6 bases and J by 5 bases, with 19 bases between the two germline ends. Germline loops: CDR1 SQVTM, CDR2 ANQGSEA. The CDR3 is made up of 14 amino acids. The CDR3 nucleotides are TGCAGCGTGGGGGGGCGGGGCCCGGGGGAGACCCAGTACTTC. Encoded protein: CSVGGRGPGETQYF.